These 20 T cell receptor beta chains were sequenced from one sample in a study of PD-1 blockade in classical Hodgkin lymphoma. Profiling relied on immunoSEQ multiplex PCR, and the TCRdb table lists in-frame clones only, not all of them. The sample lists approximately 28,000 clones, under 80% occurring once. Time point meaning: cycle 4 day 1 (C4D1), after six to seven weeks of nivolumab. Relapse after autologous stem cell transplantation occurred in every patient, and brentuximab vedotin exposure varied. It was by magnetic negative selection that CD4+ T cells were purified from thawed PBMCs. This specimen was CD4+ T cells from blood, taken before the fourth cycle of nivolumab. The receptors were sampled from a human donor with classical Hodgkin lymphoma.

V is TRBV7-2 and J is TRBJ1-4; D ambiguous. Trimming shortened V by 2 bases and J by 8 bases, and 15 bases separated the two germline ends. The CDR3 is made up of 15 amino acids. Per the germline V gene, CDR1 is SGHTA and CDR2 is FQGNSA. The CDR3, as DNA: TGTGCCAGCAGCTTATCAATGATGGGTTGGGAAAAACTGTTTTTT. The encoded protein is CASSLSMMGWEKLFF.

V usage is TRBV9 and J usage is TRBJ1-1; D is ambiguous. The CDR3 contains 14 residues. CDR1 and CDR2 from the germline V gene are SGDLS and YYNGEE. V lost 4 bases and J 0 bases, leaving 10 bases between the germline ends. CDR3 DNA: TGTGCCAGCAGCTCGCGACCGGTGAACACTGAAGCTTTCTTT. Its protein product is CASSSRPVNTEAFF.

The chain uses TRBV6-5 and TRBJ2-7; D is unresolved. Trimming pared 3 bases from V and 4 bases from J, leaving 13 bases between. There are 14 residues in the CDR3. Germline-derived CDR1 and CDR2 are MNHEY and SVGAGI. CDR3 DNA: TGTGCCAGCAGTTATCGGGCCAGCACTTACGAGCAGTACTTC. Its translation is CASSYRASTYEQYF.

V usage is TRBV5-5 and J usage is TRBJ1-5; D is possibly TRBD1 (6 bases). Germline assignment: CDR1 SGHKS and CDR2 YYEKEE (reference sequence). V shed 2 bases and J shed 4 bases, with 7 bases lying between them. This CDR3 is 13 amino acids long. The CDR3 loop reads CASSFRGNQPQHF. The CDR3 coding sequence is TGTGCCAGCAGCTTCAGGGGTAATCAGCCCCAGCATTTT.

Here the CDR3 reads CASSPQGAAQETQYF. Here the CDR3 DNA reads TGTGCCAGCTCACCACAGGGGGCGGCACAAGAGACCCAGTACTTC. The rearrangement joins TRBV18 to TRBJ2-5; 7 bases are a match to TRBD1. CDR1 and CDR2 (germline): KGHSH, LQKENI. The ends lost 1 base at V and 2 bases at J; junction bases unmatched: 4. The CDR3 contains 15 residues.

The chain joins TRBV19 to TRBJ1-5; D gene uncertain. V gave up 1 base and J gave up 5 bases, with 9 bases separating them. The V gene's germline CDR1 is LNHDA and CDR2 SQIVND (reference sequence). The CDR3 consists of 14 residues. The CDR3 nucleotides read TGTGCCAGTAGTATAGGAAACAGAGATCAGCCCCAGCATTTT. This sequence encodes CASSIGNRDQPQHF.

The rearrangement joins TRBV12-5 to TRBJ2-3; D unresolved. V lost 7 bases and J lost 4, with 12 bases in between. Germline V gene sequence: CDR1 LGHNT, CDR2 FRNRAP. This CDR3 has 13 residues. The CDR3 DNA reads as TGTGCTAGTGCCCCGAGGTCCGCAGATACGCAGTATTTT. Protein: CASAPRSADTQYF.

The rearrangement joins TRBV5-6 to TRBJ2-5; no definite D call. The CDR3 is 14 amino acids. V was cut by 1 base and J by 1 base, with 8 bases left in between. In germline, CDR1 is SGHDT, CDR2 YYEEEE. CDR3 protein: CASSLISGQETQYF. DNA of the CDR3: TGTGCCAGCAGCTTGATTTCTGGCCAAGAGACCCAGTACTTC.

The rearrangement joins TRBV19 to TRBJ2-3, with D possibly matching TRBD1 (5 bases). Germline V gene data show CDR1 as LNHDA and CDR2 as SQIVND (reference sequence). The CDR3 is made up of 19 amino acids. V lost 0 bases to trimming and J lost 0 bases, with 19 bases between them. The CDR3 DNA reads TGTGCCAGTAGTATAGATGGCCCTGGACGGGCAGGGAGCACAGATACGCAGTATTTT. This encodes CASSIDGPGRAGSTDTQYF. Using reference TRBV19 and TRBJ2-3 for the parts outside the CDR3, the full variable domain is DGGITQSPKYLFRKEGQNVTLSCEQNLNHDAMYWYRQDPGQGLRLIYYSQIVNDFQKGDIAEGYSVSREKKESFPLTVTSAQKNPTAFYLCASSIDGPGRAGSTDTQYFGPGTRLTVL.

V and J are TRBV18 and TRBJ2-7; 10 positions match TRBD2. Germline CDR1 reads KGHSH; CDR2 reads LQKENI. The length of the CDR3 is 14 residues. Unmatched junction bases numbered 3, after V lost 3 bases and J lost 4 bases. CDR3 sequence (DNA): TGTGCCAGCTCACCCGCTAGCGGGAGTTACGAGCAGTACTTC. It specifies CASSPASGSYEQYF.

V usage is TRBV27 and J usage is TRBJ2-2, with 12 positions matching TRBD2. Germline V gene sequence: CDR1 MNHEY, CDR2 SMNVEV (reference sequence). Trimming cost V 6 bases and J 1 base; bases outside gene matches: 12. This CDR3 is 19 amino acids long. The CDR3, as DNA: TGTGCCAGCAGCCCCCAGCCTAGCGGGGGGGCCCTGAACACCGGGGAGCTGTTTTTT. This gives the protein CASSPQPSGGALNTGELFF.

The chain joins TRBV7-6 to TRBJ1-2; 9 bases line up with TRBD1. The ends lost 6 bases at V and 2 bases at J; junction bases unmatched: 7. CDR1 SGHVS and CDR2 FNYEAQ come from the germline V gene. CDR3 length: 15 residues. CDR3 amino acids: CASSKSTGGNYGYTF. The CDR3 DNA reads TGTGCCAGCAGTAAATCCACAGGGGGCAACTATGGCTACACCTTC.

J is TRBJ1-1 and V is TRBV7-8; D is unresolved. The CDR3 covers 14 residues. The ends were cut back, 4 bases at V and 1 base at J, with 10 bases in the middle. Germline V gene data show CDR1 as SGHVS and CDR2 as FQNEAQ. CDR3 sequence reads: CASSSRRENTEAFF. The CDR3 DNA reads as TGTGCCAGCAGCTCCCGACGGGAGAACACTGAAGCTTTCTTT.

This clone was detected only a few times. The genes are TRBV30 and TRBJ2-1; no firm D call. This CDR3 contains 14 residues. The V gene lost 4 bases and the J gene lost 0 bases, with 10 bases spanning the gap. Germline V lookup: CDR1 GTSNPN, CDR2 SVGIG (reference sequence). The CDR3 sequence is CAWNAGFSYNEQFF. DNA of the CDR3: TGTGCCTGGAACGCCGGGTTCTCCTACAATGAGCAGTTCTTC.

This clone was counted only a few times. The chain joins TRBV19 to TRBJ1-6; 11 bases match TRBD1. The trim removed 4 bases at V and 1 base at J, leaving 6 bases unmatched. This CDR3 contains 18 residues. The germline V gene has CDR1 LNHDA and CDR2 SQIVND (reference sequence). The CDR3 region is CASSNLGQGASYNSPLHF. The CDR3 DNA reads as TGTGCCAGTAGTAATCTCGGACAGGGGGCTTCCTATAATTCACCCCTCCACTTT.

This clone occurred once. This rearrangement joins TRBV11-2 to TRBJ2-3; perhaps TRBD2 as D (6 bases). Trimming took 5 bases from V and 6 from J, leaving 18 bases between them. Germline V gene sequence: CDR1 SGHAT, CDR2 FQNNGV. The length of the CDR3 is 15 residues. CDR3 DNA: TGTGCCAGCAGCCCCCTTGCGGGGCCCGTGGATACGCAGTATTTT. Translation gives CASSPLAGPVDTQYF.

J is TRBJ2-7 and V is TRBV28, with TRBD1 identical over 9 bases. The CDR3 has 12 residues. Germline V gives CDR1 MDHEN, CDR2 SYDVKM. The V segment lost 6 bases and the J segment 3 bases; nucleotides outside the gene matches: 0. For the CDR3, the DNA is TGTGCCAGCAGGGACAGGGGCTACGAGCAGTACTTC. Translating it yields CASRDRGYEQYF.

This chain uses TRBV11-3 with TRBJ2-6; 7 nucleotides agree with TRBD1. Germline CDR1 reads SGHNT; CDR2 reads YENEEA. The J segment lost 2 bases and the V segment lost 5 bases, leaving 3 bases of the junction unmatched. CDR3 size: 15 residues. CDR3 in DNA: TGTGCCAGCAGCGCCACAGGGGCTGGGGCCAACGTCCTGACTTTC. Residues: CASSATGAGANVLTF. The full variable domain, with the rest looked up from reference TRBV11-3 and TRBJ2-6, is EAGVVQSPRYKIIEKKQPVAFWCNPISGHNTLYWYLQNLGQGPELLIRYENEEAVDDSQLPKDRFSAERLKGVDSTLKIQPAELGDSAVYLCASSATGAGANVLTFGAGSRLTVL.

J is TRBJ2-1 and V is TRBV6-5, with 11 bases that match TRBD2. The CDR3 loop spans 15 amino acids. The ends lost 4 bases at V and 4 bases at J; junction bases unmatched: 3. From germline, CDR1 is MNHEY and CDR2 SVGAGI. The CDR3 nucleotides read TGTGCCAGCAGTTCCCGGACTAGCGGGTACAATGAGCAGTTCTTC. This translates into CASSSRTSGYNEQFF.

The genes are TRBV7-2 and TRBJ2-7; maybe TRBD2 (5 bases). V lost 1 base and J 0 bases, leaving 10 bases between the germline ends. The CDR3 runs to 15 residues. CDR1 is SGHTA, CDR2 FQGNSA, per germline. This CDR3 is CASSLGAVISYEQYF. CDR3 DNA sequence: TGTGCCAGCAGCTTAGGAGCGGTTATCTCCTACGAGCAGTACTTC. The full variable domain, completed using reference TRBV7-2 and TRBJ2-7, is GAGVSQSPSNKVTEKGKDVELRCDPISGHTALYWYRQSLGQGLEFLIYFQGNSAPDKSGLPSDRFSAERTGGSVSTLTIQRTQQEDSAVYLCASSLGAVISYEQYFGPGTRLTVT.